A single TCR beta chain is shown here with its context. The data derive from a study of blood T cell repertoires in COVID-19. Original processing methods: Counts of nucleated cells, estimated from reference gene primer amplification, were obtained. Clones were sequenced by immunoSEQ multiplex PCR, and TCRdb holds only the in-frame ones, with some missing. For V, J and clone size, that table is used; D and trimming come from the DNA. The sample shows some 360,000 clones, approximately 89% of them seen only once. The V gene's germline CDR1 is SNHLY and CDR2 FYNNEI. Trimming pared 8 bases from V and 6 bases from J, leaving 26 bases between. The CDR3 length is 16 residues.

Source material: peripheral blood. The sequence came from a woman aged 55-75 years with COVID-19, enrolled during active disease. The chain links TRBV2 to TRBJ2-7; D unclear. The DNA of the CDR3 is TGTGCCAGCCACATTGAAATGGGCCAGCTTTCATCCGAGCAGTACTTC. This codes for CASHIEMGQLSSEQYF.